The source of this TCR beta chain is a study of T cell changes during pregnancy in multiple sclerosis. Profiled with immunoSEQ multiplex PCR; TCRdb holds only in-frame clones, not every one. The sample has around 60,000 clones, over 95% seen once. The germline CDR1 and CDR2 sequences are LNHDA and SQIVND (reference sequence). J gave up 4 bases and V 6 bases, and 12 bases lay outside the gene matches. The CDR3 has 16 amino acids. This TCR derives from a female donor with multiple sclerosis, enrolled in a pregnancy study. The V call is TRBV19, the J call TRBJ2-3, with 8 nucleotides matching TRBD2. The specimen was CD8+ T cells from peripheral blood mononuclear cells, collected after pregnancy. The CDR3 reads CASSTGGRSFSDTQYF. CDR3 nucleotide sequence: TGTGCCAGTAGCACTGGCGGGAGGAGTTTTTCAGATACGCAGTATTTT.